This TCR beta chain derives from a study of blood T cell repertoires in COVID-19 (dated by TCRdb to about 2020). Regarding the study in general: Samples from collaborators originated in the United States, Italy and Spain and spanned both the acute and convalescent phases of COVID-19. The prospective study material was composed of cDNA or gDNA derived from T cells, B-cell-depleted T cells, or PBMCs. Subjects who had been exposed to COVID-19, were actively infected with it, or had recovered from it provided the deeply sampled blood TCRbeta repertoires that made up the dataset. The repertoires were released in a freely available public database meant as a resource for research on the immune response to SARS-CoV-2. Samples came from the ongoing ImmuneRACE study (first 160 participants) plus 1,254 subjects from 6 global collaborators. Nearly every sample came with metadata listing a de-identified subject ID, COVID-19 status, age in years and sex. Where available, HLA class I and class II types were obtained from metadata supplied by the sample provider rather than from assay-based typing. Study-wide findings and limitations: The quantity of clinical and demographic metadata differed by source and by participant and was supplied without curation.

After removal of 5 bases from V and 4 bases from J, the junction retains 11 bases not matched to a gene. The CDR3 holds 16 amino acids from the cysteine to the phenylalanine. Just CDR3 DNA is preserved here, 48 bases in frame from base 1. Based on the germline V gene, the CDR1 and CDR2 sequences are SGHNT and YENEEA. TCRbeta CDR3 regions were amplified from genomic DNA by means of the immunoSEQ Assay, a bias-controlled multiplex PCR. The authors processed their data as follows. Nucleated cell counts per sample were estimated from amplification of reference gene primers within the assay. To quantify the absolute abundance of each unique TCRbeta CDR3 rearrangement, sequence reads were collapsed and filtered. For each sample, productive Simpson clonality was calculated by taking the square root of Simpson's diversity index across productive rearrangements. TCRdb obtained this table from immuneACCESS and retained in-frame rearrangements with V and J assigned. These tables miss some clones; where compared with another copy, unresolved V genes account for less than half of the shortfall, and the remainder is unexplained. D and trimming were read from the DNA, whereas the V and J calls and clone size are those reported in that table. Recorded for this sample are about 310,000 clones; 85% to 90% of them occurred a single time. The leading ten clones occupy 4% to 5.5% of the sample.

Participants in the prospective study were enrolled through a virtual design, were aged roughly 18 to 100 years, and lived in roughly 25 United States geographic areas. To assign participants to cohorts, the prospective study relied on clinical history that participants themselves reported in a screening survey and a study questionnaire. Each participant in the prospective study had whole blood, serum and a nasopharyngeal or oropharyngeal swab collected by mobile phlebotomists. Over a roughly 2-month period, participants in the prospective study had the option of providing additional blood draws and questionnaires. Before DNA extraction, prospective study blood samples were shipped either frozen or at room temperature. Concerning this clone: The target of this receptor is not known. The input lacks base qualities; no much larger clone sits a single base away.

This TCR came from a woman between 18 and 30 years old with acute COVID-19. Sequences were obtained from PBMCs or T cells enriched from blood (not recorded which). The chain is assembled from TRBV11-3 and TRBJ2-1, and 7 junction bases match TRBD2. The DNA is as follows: TGTGCCAGCAGCCGGATAGAGACTAGCCCATACAATGAGCAGTTCTTC. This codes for CASSRIETSPYNEQFF.